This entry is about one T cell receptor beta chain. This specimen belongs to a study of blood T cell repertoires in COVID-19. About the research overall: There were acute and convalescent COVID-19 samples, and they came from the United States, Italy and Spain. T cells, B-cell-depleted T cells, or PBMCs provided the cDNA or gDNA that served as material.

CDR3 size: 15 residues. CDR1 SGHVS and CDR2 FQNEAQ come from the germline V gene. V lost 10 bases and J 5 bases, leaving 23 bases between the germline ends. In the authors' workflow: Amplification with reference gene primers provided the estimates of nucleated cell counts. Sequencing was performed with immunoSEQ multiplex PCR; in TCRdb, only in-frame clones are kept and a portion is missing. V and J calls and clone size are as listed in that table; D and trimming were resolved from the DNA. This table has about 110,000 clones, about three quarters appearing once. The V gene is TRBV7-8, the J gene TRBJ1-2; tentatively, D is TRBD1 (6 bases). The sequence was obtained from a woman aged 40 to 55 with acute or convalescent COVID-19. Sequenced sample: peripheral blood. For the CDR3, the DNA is TGTGCCACCTTCCTGGACAGCCGGCCCCTTTATGGCTACACCTTC. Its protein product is CATFLDSRPLYGYTF.